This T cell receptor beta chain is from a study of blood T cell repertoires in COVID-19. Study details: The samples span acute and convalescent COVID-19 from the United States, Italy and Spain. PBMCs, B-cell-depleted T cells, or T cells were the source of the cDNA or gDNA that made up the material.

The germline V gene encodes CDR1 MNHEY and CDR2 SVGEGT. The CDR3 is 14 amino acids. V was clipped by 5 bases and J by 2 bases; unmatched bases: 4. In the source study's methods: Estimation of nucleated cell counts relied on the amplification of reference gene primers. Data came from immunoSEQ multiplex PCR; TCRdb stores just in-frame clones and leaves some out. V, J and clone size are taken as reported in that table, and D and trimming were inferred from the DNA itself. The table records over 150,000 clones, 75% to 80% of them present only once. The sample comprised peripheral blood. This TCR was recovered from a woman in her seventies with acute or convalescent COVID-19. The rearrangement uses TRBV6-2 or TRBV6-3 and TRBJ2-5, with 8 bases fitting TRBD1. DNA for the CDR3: TGTGCCAGCAGTCGCAGGGGGCGTCAAGAGACCCAGTACTTC. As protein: CASSRRGRQETQYF.